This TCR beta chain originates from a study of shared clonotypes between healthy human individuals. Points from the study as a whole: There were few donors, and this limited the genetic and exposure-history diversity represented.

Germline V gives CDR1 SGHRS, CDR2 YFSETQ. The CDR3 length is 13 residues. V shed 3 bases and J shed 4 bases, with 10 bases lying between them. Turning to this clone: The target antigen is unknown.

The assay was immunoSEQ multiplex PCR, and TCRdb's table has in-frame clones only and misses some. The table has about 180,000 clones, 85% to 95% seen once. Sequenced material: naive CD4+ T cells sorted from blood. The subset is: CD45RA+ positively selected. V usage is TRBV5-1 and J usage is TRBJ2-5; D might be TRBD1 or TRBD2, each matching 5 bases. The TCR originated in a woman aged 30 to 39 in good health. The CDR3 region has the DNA TGCGCCAGCAGCTCGGGGACGGTAGAGACCCAGTACTTC. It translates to CASSSGTVETQYF.